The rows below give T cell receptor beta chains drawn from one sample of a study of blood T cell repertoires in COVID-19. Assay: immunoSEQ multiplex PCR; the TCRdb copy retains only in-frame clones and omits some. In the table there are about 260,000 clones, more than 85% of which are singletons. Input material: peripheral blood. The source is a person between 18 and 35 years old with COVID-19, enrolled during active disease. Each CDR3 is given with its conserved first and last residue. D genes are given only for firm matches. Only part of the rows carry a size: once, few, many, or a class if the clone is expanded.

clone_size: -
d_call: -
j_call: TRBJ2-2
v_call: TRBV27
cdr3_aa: CASSWGTNTGELFF
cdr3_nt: TGTGCCAGCAGTTGGGGGACTAACACCGGGGAGCTGTTTTTT

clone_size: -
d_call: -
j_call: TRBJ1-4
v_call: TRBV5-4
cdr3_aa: CASSLDPGEKLFF
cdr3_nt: TGTGCCAGCAGCCTAGACCCGGGTGAAAAACTGTTTTTT

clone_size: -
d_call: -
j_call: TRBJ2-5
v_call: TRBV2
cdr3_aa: CASSWTEQETQYF
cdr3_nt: TGTGCCAGCAGCTGGACAGAACAAGAGACCCAGTACTTC

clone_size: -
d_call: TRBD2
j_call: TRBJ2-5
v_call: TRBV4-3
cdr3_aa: CASSPGGRAETQYF
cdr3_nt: TGCGCCAGCAGCCCCGGCGGGAGGGCAGAGACCCAGTACTTC

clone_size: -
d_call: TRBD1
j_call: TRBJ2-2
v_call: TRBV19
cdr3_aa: CASSLQGRYTGELFF
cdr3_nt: TGTGCCAGTAGTCTACAGGGGCGGTACACCGGGGAGCTGTTTTTT

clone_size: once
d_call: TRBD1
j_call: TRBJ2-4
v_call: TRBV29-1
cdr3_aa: CSVGTGAKNIQYF
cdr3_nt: TGCAGCGTGGGGACAGGGGCCAAAAACATTCAGTACTTC

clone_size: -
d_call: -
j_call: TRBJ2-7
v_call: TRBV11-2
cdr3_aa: CASSFLRVWTYEQYF
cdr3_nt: TGTGCCAGCAGCTTTCTGCGGGTGTGGACCTACGAGCAGTACTTC

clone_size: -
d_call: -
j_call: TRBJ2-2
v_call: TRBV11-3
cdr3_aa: CASSLAIDSGAGTGELFF
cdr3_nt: TGTGCCAGCAGCTTAGCGATAGACTCAGGGGCCGGCACCGGGGAGCTGTTTTTT

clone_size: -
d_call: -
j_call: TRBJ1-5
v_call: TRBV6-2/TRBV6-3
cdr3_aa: CASSYVGLGNQPQHF
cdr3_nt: TGTGCCAGCAGTTACGTGGGGCTGGGCAATCAGCCCCAGCATTTT

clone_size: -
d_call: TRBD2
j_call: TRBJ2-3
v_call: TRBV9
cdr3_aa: CASSAPSRERYTDTQYF
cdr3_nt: TGTGCCAGCAGCGCCCCTTCGCGGGAGAGGTACACAGATACGCAGTATTTT

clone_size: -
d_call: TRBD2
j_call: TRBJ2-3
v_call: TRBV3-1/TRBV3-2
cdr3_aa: CASSQLAGADTQYF
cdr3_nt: TGTGCCAGCAGCCAACTAGCGGGAGCAGATACGCAGTATTTT

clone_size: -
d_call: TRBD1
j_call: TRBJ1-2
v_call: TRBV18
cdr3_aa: CASSQNGQGNYGYTF
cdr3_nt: TGTGCCAGCTCACAAAATGGACAGGGTAACTATGGCTACACCTTC

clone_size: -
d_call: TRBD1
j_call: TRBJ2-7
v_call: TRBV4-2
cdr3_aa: CASSSDRGGPYEQYF
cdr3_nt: TGTGCCAGCAGCTCAGACAGGGGCGGACCCTACGAGCAGTACTTC

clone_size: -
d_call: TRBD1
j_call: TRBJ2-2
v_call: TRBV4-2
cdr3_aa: CASSPTDRTNTGELFF
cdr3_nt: TGTGCCAGCAGCCCCACGGACAGGACGAACACCGGGGAGCTGTTTTTT

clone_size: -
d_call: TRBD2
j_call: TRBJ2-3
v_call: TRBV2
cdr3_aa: CASRSLAGAGDTQYF
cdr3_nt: TGTGCCAGCAGGAGCTTAGCGGGGGCGGGAGATACGCAGTATTTT

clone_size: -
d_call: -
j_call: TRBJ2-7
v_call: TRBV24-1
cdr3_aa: CATSPPGSYEQYF
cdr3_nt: TGTGCCACCAGCCCCCCCGGGAGCTACGAGCAGTACTTC

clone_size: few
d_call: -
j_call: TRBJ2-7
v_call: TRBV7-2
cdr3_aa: CASRRGEQYF
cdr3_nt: TGTGCCTCTCGGCGGGGCGAGCAGTACTTC

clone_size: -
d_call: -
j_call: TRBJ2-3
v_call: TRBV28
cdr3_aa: CASSPNGLGLAITDTQYF
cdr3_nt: TGTGCCAGCAGCCCGAACGGCCTAGGTCTAGCGATCACAGATACGCAGTATTTT

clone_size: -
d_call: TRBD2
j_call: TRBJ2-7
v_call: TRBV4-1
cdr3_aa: CASSQEGLAGGQYF
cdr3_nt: TGCGCCAGCAGCCAAGAGGGACTAGCGGGAGGGCAGTACTTC

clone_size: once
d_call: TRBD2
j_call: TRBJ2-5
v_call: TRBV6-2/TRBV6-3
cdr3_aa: CASSYSWTSGQETQYF
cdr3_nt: TGTGCCAGCAGTTACTCGTGGACTAGCGGACAAGAGACCCAGTACTTC

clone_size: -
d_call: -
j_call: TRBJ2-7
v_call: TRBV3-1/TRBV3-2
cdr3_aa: CASSLTVTGIYEQYF
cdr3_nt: TGTGCCAGCAGCCTAACCGTAACAGGGATCTACGAGCAGTACTTC

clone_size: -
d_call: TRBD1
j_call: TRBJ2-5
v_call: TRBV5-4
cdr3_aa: CASREPGQGTETQYF
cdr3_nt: TGTGCCAGCAGAGAACCGGGACAGGGGACAGAGACCCAGTACTTC

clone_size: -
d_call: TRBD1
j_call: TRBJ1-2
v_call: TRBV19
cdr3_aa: CASRWASGGWYGYTF
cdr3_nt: TGTGCCAGTAGATGGGCTTCAGGGGGCTGGTATGGCTACACCTTC

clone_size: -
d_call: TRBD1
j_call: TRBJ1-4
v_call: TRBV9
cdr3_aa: CASSVSGTGVEKLFF
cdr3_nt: TGTGCCAGCAGCGTATCGGGGACAGGGGTCGAAAAACTGTTTTTT

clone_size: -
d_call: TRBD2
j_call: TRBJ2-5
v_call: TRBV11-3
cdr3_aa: CASSLRTSGREETQYF
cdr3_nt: TGTGCCAGCAGCTTACGGACTAGCGGAAGGGAAGAGACCCAGTACTTC

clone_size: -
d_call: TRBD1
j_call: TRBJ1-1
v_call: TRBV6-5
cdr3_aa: CASSSSWTGRSEAFF
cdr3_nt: TGTGCCAGCAGTTCCTCCTGGACAGGGAGGTCTGAAGCTTTCTTT

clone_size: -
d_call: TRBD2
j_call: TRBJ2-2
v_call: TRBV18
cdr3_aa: CASSPRPSGRSDAGELFF
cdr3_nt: TGTGCCAGCTCACCACGGCCTAGCGGGAGGTCGGATGCCGGGGAGCTGTTTTTT

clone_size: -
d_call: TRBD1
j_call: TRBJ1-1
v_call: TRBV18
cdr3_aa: CASSPLGQGATEAFF
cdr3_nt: TGTGCCAGCTCACCACTGGGACAGGGGGCAACTGAAGCTTTCTTT

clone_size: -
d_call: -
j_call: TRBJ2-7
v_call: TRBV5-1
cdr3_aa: CASSALSSYEQYF
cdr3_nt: TGCGCCAGCAGTGCACTTAGCTCCTACGAGCAGTACTTC

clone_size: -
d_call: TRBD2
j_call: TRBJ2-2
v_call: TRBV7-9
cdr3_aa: CASSLWGILAGNTGELFF
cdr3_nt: TGTGCCAGCAGCTTATGGGGGATACTAGCGGGGAACACCGGGGAGCTGTTTTTT

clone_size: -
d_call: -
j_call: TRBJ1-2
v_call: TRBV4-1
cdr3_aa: CASSQGAQGSGNYGYTF
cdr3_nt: TGCGCCAGCAGCCAAGGGGCCCAGGGGAGCGGTAACTATGGCTACACCTTC

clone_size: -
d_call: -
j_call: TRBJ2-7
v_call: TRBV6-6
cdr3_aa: CASSPGGGFDEQYF
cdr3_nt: TGTGCCAGCAGCCCCGGAGGAGGGTTTGACGAGCAGTACTTC

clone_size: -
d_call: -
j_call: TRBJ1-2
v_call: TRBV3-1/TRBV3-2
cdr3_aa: CASSQDLSPADGYTF
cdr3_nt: TGTGCCAGCAGCCAAGATCTTTCTCCCGCAGATGGCTACACCTTC

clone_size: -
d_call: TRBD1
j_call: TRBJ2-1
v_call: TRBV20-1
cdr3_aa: CSAPTGNEQFF
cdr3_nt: TGCAGTGCCCCGACAGGGAATGAGCAGTTCTTC